Each of the 18 T cell receptor beta chains below was sequenced from the same sample in a study of T cell clonality in common variable immunodeficiency. The data were produced by immunoSEQ multiplex PCR, yet TCRdb's version contains in-frame clones alone and is incomplete. This sample comprises about 52,000 clones, none seen once only. The sample taken for sequencing was peripheral blood mononuclear cells. The receptor set was obtained from a person between 18 and 75 years old in good health.

This clone showed up many times. The read halts 3 residues ahead of the CDR3 end, with the missing end drawn from the germline J gene. This sequence joins TRBV12-3 or TRBV12-4 and TRBJ2-1; D might be TRBD2 (5 bases). This CDR3 spans 17 amino acids. The V gene lost 6 bases and the J gene lost 0 bases, with 18 bases spanning the gap. CDR3 residues: CASSLRWTSSSYNEQFF. The covered CDR3 bases are TGTGCCAGCAGCCTACGATGGACTTCTAGCTCCTACAATGAG.

Ten or more counts support this clone. The CDR3 end is not reached by the read, which stops 3 residues before it; the germline J gene fills it in. The rearrangement joins TRBV30 to TRBJ1-1, with D possibly matching TRBD1 (5 bases). V lost 3 bases to trimming and J lost 6 bases, with 14 bases between them. The CDR3 is 13 residues long. Germline assignment: CDR1 GTSNPN and CDR2 SVGIG (reference sequence). CDR3: CAWRQGVSAEAFF. The CDR3 DNA, read in part, is TGTGCCTGGAGGCAAGGGGTTTCGGCTGAA. The full variable domain, completed using reference TRBV30 and TRBJ1-1, is SQTIHQWPATLVQPVGSPLSLECTVEGTSNPNLYWYRQAAGRGLQLLFYSVGIGQISSEVPQNLSASRPQDRQFILSSKKLLLSDSGFYLCAWRQGVSAEAFFGQGTRLTVV.

This clone was seen repeatedly, ten times or more. The read comes to an end 3 residues before the CDR3 does, leaving the germline J gene to fill in the end. The V gene is TRBV5-1, the J gene TRBJ2-1; D may be TRBD2 (6 bases). The CDR3 sequence is 15 residues long. In germline, CDR1 is SGHRS, CDR2 YFSETQ. Trimming stripped 3 bases from V and 2 bases from J, with 12 bases between. CDR3 bases read: TGCGCCAGCAGCTCGGGGGTAGATACCTACAATGAG. Amino acid sequence: CASSSGVDTYNE. The CDR3 as a whole reads CASSSGVDTYNEQFF.

This clone occurred many times. The CDR3 extends 3 residues past the end of the read, so its final part is completed from the germline J gene. The rearrangement joins TRBV5-1 to TRBJ2-1; D might be TRBD2 (6 bases). V gave up 0 bases and J gave up 5 bases, with 6 bases separating them. Germline values: CDR1 SGHRS, CDR2 YFSETQ. The CDR3 runs 13 residues. The CDR3 sequence: CASSLGLDNEQFF. The covered CDR3 bases are TGCGCCAGCAGCTTGGGACTAGACAATGAG.

Regarding this clone: The CDR3 goes on 3 residues after the read ends, and that part is filled in from the germline J gene. This rearrangement joins TRBV7-2 to TRBJ2-1; possible D gene TRBD2, 6 bases. The length of the CDR3 is 16 residues. Trimming removed 0 bases from V and 8 bases from J, with 17 bases in between. Per the germline V gene, CDR1 is SGHTA and CDR2 is FQGNSA. CDR3 in amino acids: CASSLAPATSIHEQFF. The sequenced CDR3 bases are TGTGCCAGCAGCTTAGCCCCGGCGACTAGTATCCATGAG.

This clone has just a few counts. The junction departs from germline at one end; a sequencing error may be responsible. The read halts 3 residues ahead of the CDR3 end, with the missing end drawn from the germline J gene. This sequence joins TRBV7-7 and TRBJ1-2; possibly TRBD1 for D (5 bases). The CDR3 is 14 residues long. Germline CDR1 SSHAT, CDR2 FNYEAQ (reference sequence). CDR3 loop: CASKSTSGANDYTF. Incomplete CDR3 DNA: TGTGCTAGCAAATCGACTAGCGGGGCAAATGAC. Full variable domain (outside the CDR3, taken from reference TRBV7-7 and TRBJ1-2): GAGVSQSPRYKVTKRGQDVTLRCDPISSHATLYWYQQALGQGPEFLTYFNYEAQPDKSGLPSDRFSAERPEGSISTLTIQRTEQRDSAMYRCASKSTSGANDYTFGSGTRLTVV.

On this clone: The read stops 3 residues short of the end of the CDR3; the missing end is completed from the germline J gene. The chain joins TRBV7-9 to TRBJ2-7, with TRBD1 identical over 7 bases. After removal of 3 bases from V and 2 bases from J, the junction contained 4 bases not matched to a gene. Germline-derived CDR1 and CDR2 are SEHNR and FQNEAQ (reference sequence). The CDR3 has 14 amino acids. The CDR3 loop is CASSFGQVAYEQYF. The part of the CDR3 DNA that was read is TGTGCCAGCAGCTTCGGACAGGTTGCCTACGAG.

This clone occurred many times. The read stops 3 residues short of the end of the CDR3; the missing end is completed from the germline J gene. This rearrangement joins TRBV11-2 to TRBJ2-5; TRBD2 matches 11 bases. V lost 5 bases and J lost 3; bases outside the gene matches: 2. The CDR3 is made up of 14 amino acids. Germline CDR1 reads SGHAT; CDR2 reads FQNNGV. The covered CDR3 bases are TGTGCCAGCAGCCTAGCGGGGGGAAAAGAGACC. Translation gives CASSLAGGKET. The CDR3 in full is CASSLAGGKETQYF.

This clone came up many times. Read coverage stops 3 residues before the CDR3 terminus; the germline J gene supplies the remainder. The chain employs TRBV7-9 and TRBJ2-7; tentative D call: TRBD1 (5 bases). Germline V gene lookup returns CDR1 SEHNR and CDR2 FQNEAQ (reference sequence). The V end lost 4 bases, the J end lost 5 bases, and 12 bases lay between the germline ends. CDR3 length: 13 residues. CDR3 sequence reads: CASSSGNFDEQYF. The sequenced CDR3 bases are TGTGCCAGCAGCTCAGGGAATTTTGACGAG.

This clone was recorded at least ten times. Read data end 3 residues before the CDR3 end; the end is taken from the germline J gene. V is TRBV5-1 and J is TRBJ1-1; a possible D gene is TRBD1 (5 bases). The V gene lost 3 bases and the J gene lost 4 bases, with 16 bases spanning the gap. The germline CDR1 and CDR2 sequences are SGHRS and YFSETQ. The CDR3 loop spans 15 amino acids. CDR3 protein: CASSSRAGDGTEAFF. Partial CDR3 DNA: TGCGCCAGCAGCTCCAGGGCGGGGGACGGCACTGAA.

CDR3 DNA, as far as it was read: TGTGCCAGCAGCCCCCGCCTCGGCTCTGGAAACACC. Amino acids: CASSPRLGSGNT. The full CDR3 protein reads CASSPRLGSGNTIYF. The V gene is TRBV7-2, the J gene TRBJ1-3; no clear D gene. The CDR3 end lies 3 residues beyond the end of the read and is filled in from the germline J gene. V shed 5 bases and J shed 0 bases, with 11 bases lying between them. This CDR3 spans 15 amino acids. CDR1 SGHTA and CDR2 FQGNSA come from the germline V gene.

This clone showed up many times. The CDR3 end falls 3 residues outside the read, so it is completed with the germline J gene. This sequence joins TRBV20-1 and TRBJ1-1; 11 nucleotides match TRBD1. CDR1 and CDR2 from the germline V gene are DFQATT and SNEGSKA (reference sequence). The CDR3 contains 16 residues. CDR3 sequence reads: CSAYGTGGLHNSGAFF. The covered CDR3 bases are TGCAGTGCTTACGGGACAGGGGGACTTCATAATTCCGGA.

This clone has at least ten counts. The CDR3 extends 3 residues past the end of the read, so its final part is completed from the germline J gene. This chain uses TRBV12-3 or TRBV12-4 with TRBJ2-7; D unresolved. V gave up 1 base and J gave up 4 bases, with 11 bases separating them. This CDR3 is built from 14 residues. The part of the CDR3 DNA that was read is TGTGCCAGCAGTTTAGAACCAGTTTTTTACGAG. Translated: CASSLEPVFYE. The entire CDR3 sequence reads CASSLEPVFYEQYF.

There are a few counts of this clone. Compared with germline, one end of the junction differs, possibly owing to a read error. At the DNA level, this CDR3 is encoded by other sequences in the same sample as well. The DNA read from the CDR3 is TGTGCCAGCAGTTCCGGAACGACAGGGGGCTCTGGAAACACA. This translates into CASSSGTTGGSGNT. From start to end, the CDR3 is CASSSGTTGGSGNTIYF. The chain links TRBV6-2 or TRBV6-3 to TRBJ1-3; 10 bases agree with TRBD1. The sequenced fragment ends 3 residues before the CDR3 boundary, so the rest is inferred from the germline J gene. CDR1 is MNHEY and CDR2 is SVGEGT in the germline V gene. The CDR3 loop spans 17 amino acids.

This clone has ten or more counts. An end of the junction does not agree with germline; a read error may underlie this. CDR3 sequence reads: CASSPTGLGAITDTQYF. The CDR3 bases that were read are TGCGCCAGCAGTCCTACAGGTCTAGGGGCAATCACAGATACG. This chain connects TRBV4-2 to TRBJ2-3; D possibly corresponds to TRBD1 (5 bases). Coverage ceases 3 residues before the CDR3 finishes, and the germline J gene fills in the end. The germline V gene encodes CDR1 LGHNA and CDR2 YNFKEQ. This CDR3 contains 17 residues.

The table lists this clone with a few counts. Read coverage stops 3 residues before the CDR3 terminus; the germline J gene supplies the remainder. The chain carries TRBV6-2 or TRBV6-3 and TRBJ1-2; tentative D call: TRBD1 (5 bases). The CDR3 is 15 amino acids. Germline CDR1 MNHEY, CDR2 SVGEGT. The part of the CDR3 DNA that was read is TGTGCCAGCATTGACCCCCCCGCAGGGTCCTTCGAC. Its protein is CASIDPPAGSFD. In full, the CDR3 is CASIDPPAGSFDYTF.

This clone occurred many times. The read falls 3 residues short of the CDR3 end, and the missing part is taken from the germline J gene. This chain joins TRBV2 and TRBJ2-2; the D gene is possibly TRBD1 (6 bases). The CDR3 extends over 13 amino acids. The ends were cut back, 4 bases at V and 6 bases at J, with 9 bases in the middle. Per the germline V gene, CDR1 is SNHLY and CDR2 is FYNNEI. CDR3 amino acids: CASSVGQSGELFF. The DNA read from the CDR3 is TGTGCCAGCAGTGTAGGACAGTCCGGGGAG.

In this sample, this clone turned up many times. The DNA ends 3 residues before the CDR3 does, and the rest of the CDR3 is filled in from the germline J gene. The chain is built from TRBV7-9 and TRBJ1-1; D remains ambiguous. V was trimmed by 8 bases and J by 2 bases, leaving 9 bases between them. The CDR3 is made up of 12 amino acids. Germline assignment: CDR1 SEHNR and CDR2 FQNEAQ (reference sequence). CDR3 DNA, as far as it was read: TGTGCCAGCGAAAGCGAAAACACTGAA. Its translation is CASESENTE. The CDR3 in full is CASESENTEAFF. Based on the CDR3 plus reference TRBV7-9 and TRBJ1-1, the full variable domain is DTGVSQNPRHKITKRGQNVTFRCDPISEHNRLYWYRQTLGQGPEFLTYFQNEAQLEKSRLLSDRFSAERPKGSFSTLEIQRTEQGDSAMYLCASESENTEAFFGQGTRLTVV.